This T cell receptor (beta chain) was found in a study of TIL therapy for anti-PD-1-resistant metastatic lung cancer. Turning to the study itself: Half of patients were current or former smokers.

As for this clone: Its antigen is as yet unknown.

The libraries were made with immunoSEQ v3. Sequencing used immunoSEQ multiplex PCR; TCRdb keeps in-frame clones, though not all of them. This table holds thousands of clones, roughly 83% found once. Time point: pre-treatment sample, taken before nivolumab and TIL therapy. The tumor samples were excised metastases, mostly pleural nodules or supraclavicular lymph nodes. With 1 base removed from V and 8 bases from J, the gap between germline ends came to 13 bases. CDR1 is SGHNT and CDR2 is YYREEE in the germline V gene (reference sequence). This CDR3 comprises 14 residues. Broader study findings: Patients were highly selected, enriched for treatment-naive, never-smoker and oncogene-addicted cases.

The specimen was tumor tissue, collected at baseline. The V gene is TRBV5-4, the J gene TRBJ2-1; no clear D gene. This TCR was sampled from a person between 25 and 80 years old with non-small cell lung cancer. The CDR3, as DNA: TGTGCCAGCAGCTTGAAAAAAGGGAACGATGAGCAGTTCTTC. Its translation is CASSLKKGNDEQFF. Based on the CDR3 plus reference TRBV5-4 and TRBJ2-1, the full variable domain is ETGVTQSPTHLIKTRGQQVTLRCSSQSGHNTVSWYQQALGQGPQFIFQYYREEENGRGNFPPRFSGLQFPNYSSELNVNALELDDSALYLCASSLKKGNDEQFFGPGTRLTVL.